These 9 T cell receptor beta chains were all obtained from the same sample, sequenced in a study of shared clonotypes between healthy human individuals. Produced via immunoSEQ multiplex PCR; TCRdb's table is partial and in-frame only. The sample carries around 690,000 clones, around 90% recorded once. Material: memory CD8+ T cells from PBMCs. Subset of the sample: CD45RO+ cells pooled with CCR7-negative TemRA cells. These receptors came from a young man in good health. Some clones in this sample may be carry-over from other donors' samples.

The CDR3 bases are TGTGCCAGCAGTTTATTCACTAGCGGCACAGATACGCAGTATTTT. Protein: CASSLFTSGTDTQYF. The J gene is TRBJ2-3, the V gene TRBV27, with 7 positions matching TRBD2. Germline V gene sequence: CDR1 MNHEY, CDR2 SMNVEV (reference sequence). CDR3 length: 15 amino acids. Germline trimming cut 1 base from V and 1 base from J; bases unmatched to any gene: 2.

The CDR3 is CASSLREGLADQETQYF. The DNA for the CDR3 is TGTGCCAGCAGCTTACGCGAGGGACTAGCGGACCAAGAGACCCAGTACTTC. The chain has TRBV7-2 and TRBJ2-5; 11 bases map to TRBD2. Germline CDR1 SGHTA, CDR2 FQGNSA. V shed 2 bases and J 0 bases; nucleotides not matched to a gene: 5. This CDR3 region has 17 residues.

The chain uses TRBV5-6 and TRBJ2-7, with 7 bases that match TRBD2. The CDR3 has 17 amino acids. Germline CDR1 reads SGHDT; CDR2 reads YYEEEE. V lost 0 bases to trimming and J lost 6 bases; unmatched junction nucleotides: 15. The CDR3 nucleotides read TGTGCCAGCAGCTTGGGCGGCGGGAGTATCCCCCCTCGCGAGCAGTACTTC. Its protein product is CASSLGGGSIPPREQYF.

This chain links TRBV6-1 with TRBJ2-1, with 8 positions matching TRBD2. CDR3 length: 15 amino acids. The germline V gene has CDR1 MNHNS and CDR2 SASEGT. Trimming at V came to 7 bases and at J to 7 bases, leaving 12 bases not matched to a gene. The CDR3 loop is CASTEGLAGLNEQFF. The CDR3 bases are TGTGCCAGCACCGAAGGGCTAGCGGGCCTTAATGAGCAGTTCTTC.

The genes are TRBV10-3 and TRBJ2-2, with a tentative D call TRBD2 (6 bases). CDR3 length equals 17 residues. Trimming removed 3 bases at V and 3 bases at J, with 17 bases between. CDR1 and CDR2 from the germline V gene are ENHRY and SYGVKD. This CDR3 reads CAISDVLAGLYTGELFF. CDR3 DNA sequence: TGTGCCATCAGTGATGTCCTGGCGGGACTGTACACCGGGGAGCTGTTTTTT.

The rearrangement joins TRBV28 to TRBJ1-2; D is undetermined. The CDR3 loop spans 14 amino acids. Per the germline V gene, CDR1 is MDHEN and CDR2 is SYDVKM. The ends were cut back, 3 bases at V and 4 bases at J, with 12 bases in the middle. CDR3 loop: CASSFLLQPYGYTF. DNA for the CDR3: TGTGCCAGCAGTTTCCTGCTACAGCCCTATGGCTACACCTTC.

The chain has TRBV19 and TRBJ2-7, with 8 bases fitting TRBD1. The V segment lost 3 bases and the J segment 1 base; nucleotides outside the gene matches: 5. From germline, CDR1 is LNHDA and CDR2 SQIVND (reference sequence). CDR3 length equals 15 residues. The CDR3 loop is CASSIGQGLSYEQYF. CDR3 coding DNA: TGTGCCAGTAGTATCGGACAGGGTCTATCCTACGAGCAGTACTTC. Full variable domain (remainder filled in from reference TRBV19 and TRBJ2-7): DGGITQSPKYLFRKEGQNVTLSCEQNLNHDAMYWYRQDPGQGLRLIYYSQIVNDFQKGDIAEGYSVSREKKESFPLTVTSAQKNPTAFYLCASSIGQGLSYEQYFGPGTRLTVT.

The chain combines TRBV6-1 with TRBJ1-2; the D is unclear. V was pared by 5 bases and J by 8 bases, with 12 bases between. CDR1 and CDR2 (germline): MNHNS, SASEGT. The CDR3 loop spans 12 amino acids. The CDR3 loop is CASSPRVDGYTF. CDR3 coding DNA: TGTGCCAGCAGTCCCCGGGTAGACGGCTACACCTTC.

The sample holds one count of this clone. The V gene is TRBV28, the J gene TRBJ2-7, with 9 positions matching TRBD1. Germline CDR1 MDHEN, CDR2 SYDVKM. The trim removed 5 bases at V and 5 bases at J, leaving 10 bases unmatched. This CDR3 spans 15 amino acids. The CDR3 is CASSQPGQGLHEQYF. CDR3 sequence (DNA): TGTGCCAGCAGTCAGCCGGGACAGGGCCTCCACGAGCAGTACTTC.